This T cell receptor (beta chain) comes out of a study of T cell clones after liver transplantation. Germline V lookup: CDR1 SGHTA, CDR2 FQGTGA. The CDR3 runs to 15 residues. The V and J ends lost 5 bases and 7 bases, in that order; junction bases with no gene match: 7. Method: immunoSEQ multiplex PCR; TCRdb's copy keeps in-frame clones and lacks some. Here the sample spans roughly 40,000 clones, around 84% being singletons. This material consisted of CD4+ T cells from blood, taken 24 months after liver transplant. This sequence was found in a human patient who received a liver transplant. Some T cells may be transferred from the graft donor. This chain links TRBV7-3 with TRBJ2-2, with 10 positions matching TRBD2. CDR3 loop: CASSPSSGGGGELFF. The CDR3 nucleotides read TGTGCCAGCAGCCCGTCTAGCGGGGGAGGCGGGGAGCTGTTTTTT.